This record concerns one T cell receptor beta chain sequence. Its antigen is as yet unknown. These data originate in a study of beta chain features in type 1 diabetes. Unmatched junction bases numbered 7, after V lost 5 bases and J lost 9 bases. Germline assignment: CDR1 PRHDT and CDR2 FYEKMQ (reference sequence). The CDR3 consists of 13 residues. Since all of the isolated RNA was reverse transcribed, expressed TCRB transcripts were what got sequenced. Only in-frame clones appear in the TCRdb table, and some are missing; sequencing was by immunoSEQ multiplex PCR. The data show about 170,000 clones, approximately 7.9% seen once. Notes on the study in general: Moderate but significant shortening of TCRB CDR3s was recorded in all four CD4+ subsets from Type 1 diabetes patients. At VDJ recombination sites, type 1 diabetes patients had fewer insertions and more deleted nucleotides.

The specimen sequenced was central memory CD4+ T cells from blood. This clonotype was sampled from a man aged 18 to 29 with type 1 diabetes. The chain links TRBV13 to TRBJ2-4; 7 bases agree with TRBD2. This CDR3 reads CASSTRGVGIQYF. The CDR3 nucleotides are TGTGCCAGCAGCACCCGGGGGGTGGGCATTCAGTACTTC.